Below, 5 T cell receptor beta chains from the same sample are listed, as sequenced in a study of T cell repertoires in cytomegalovirus infection. TCRdb processed the reads anew with MiXCR; each CDR3 protein has one entry. The sample carries around 540,000 distinct CDR3 sequences, 25% to 35% recorded once. Their antigen targets remain unknown. The material sequenced was cultured PBMCs, taken from culture after CMV antigen stimulation. All receptors come from a human donor in good health (CMV status not recorded). Some clones in this sample may be carry-over from other donors' samples.

About this clonotype itself: A read error may explain this, as a much larger clone is one base away. The chain carries TRBV7-2 and TRBJ1-3; D is unclear. The V and J ends lost 6 bases and 2 bases respectively, with 14 bases between them. The CDR3 covers 15 residues. Germline V CDR1 and CDR2: SGHTA, FQGNSA. The CDR3 is CASSLRVSAGNTIYF. DNA of the CDR3: TGTGCCAGCAGTTTAAGGGTGTCCGCTGGAAACACCATATATTTT.

This clonotype was observed a handful of times. This rearrangement joins TRBV7-2 to TRBJ2-3; D is perhaps TRBD2 (5 bases). This CDR3 is 14 amino acids long. The germline gives CDR1 SGHTA, CDR2 FQGNSA. With 0 bases removed from V and 4 bases from J, the gap between germline ends came to 8 bases. The CDR3 sequence is CASSLAASSDTQYF. The CDR3 DNA follows: TGTGCCAGCAGCTTAGCGGCTAGCTCAGATACGCAGTATTTT.

The genes are TRBV5-1 and TRBJ2-1; 7 positions agree with TRBD2. V gave up 5 bases and J gave up 6 bases; unmatched junction bases: 11. The CDR3 has 15 amino acids. Germline assignment: CDR1 SGHRS and CDR2 YFSETQ. CDR3 bases: TGCGCCAGCAGTCGAGGACGAGCGGGACCCAATGAGCAGTTCTTC. Its translation: CASSRGRAGPNEQFF.

This clonotype has ten or more counts. J is TRBJ1-2 and V is TRBV7-6, with a tentative D call TRBD1 (6 bases). Trimming pared 5 bases from V and 4 bases from J, leaving 17 bases between. CDR1 is SGHVS, CDR2 FNYEAQ, per germline. The CDR3 runs 15 residues. This CDR3 is CASSGLFGGSYGYTF. In DNA, the CDR3 is TGTGCCAGCAGCGGTTTGTTTGGGGGCAGCTATGGCTACACCTTC.

This chain connects TRBV12-3 or TRBV12-4 to TRBJ2-3, with D hard to call. The CDR3 loop spans 12 amino acids. V lost 8 bases to trimming and J lost 9 bases, with 15 bases between them. For the CDR3, the DNA is TGTGCCAGCCGTCGGGTTGACGGGACGCAGTATTTT. Translated, it gives CASRRVDGTQYF.